This note documents a single T cell receptor (beta chain) sequence. Its specificity is unknown. The CDR3 has 15 residues. The junction had 10 bases not matched to a gene; V was cut back by 5 bases and J by 9 bases. The germline gives CDR1 LNHDA, CDR2 SQIVND (reference sequence). Profiling relied on immunoSEQ multiplex PCR, and the TCRdb table lists in-frame clones only, not all of them. The sample has approximately 70,000 clones; about 89% are singletons. These data come from a study of siplizumab effects on memory and regulatory T cells. Points from the study as a whole: Tracing alloreactive clones into unstimulated subsets worked for only a minor fraction of them. Mappable CD4+ clones that were alloreactive averaged about 69% Treg-derived with siplizumab versus approximately 30% in controls.

Sequenced: CD8+ T cells sorted from blood. The chain carries TRBV19 and TRBJ2-1; 10 positions match TRBD2. The sequence came from a human donor in good health. The CDR3 reads CASSPSGGAVLEQFF. In DNA form, the CDR3 reads TGTGCCAGTAGTCCCAGCGGGGGGGCCGTTCTTGAGCAGTTCTTC.